The 8 T cell receptor beta chains presented below share a single source sample, sequenced in a study of T cells expressing NK-cell markers. TCRdb re-analyzed the 5' RACE reads; it lists each CDR3 protein once, without DNA. Its table lists some 440,000 distinct CDR3 sequences. Sample: blood T cells: a sorted CD56 or NKG2C T cell subset, CD4+ or CD8+ T cells, or bulk PBMC T cells (not recorded which). The receptors here all came from a woman between 45 and 65 years old in good health.

The V call is TRBV20-1, the J call TRBJ2-7. The length of the CDR3 is 12 residues. Germline-derived CDR1 and CDR2 are DFQATT and SNEGSKA (reference sequence). This CDR3 is CSAREATYEQYF.

The chain combines TRBV25-1 with TRBJ1-1; TCRdb names TRBD1, which stays unverified in the absence of DNA. There are 14 residues in the CDR3. Germline-derived CDR1 and CDR2 are MGHDK and SYGVNS. CDR3: CASSEPGVAAEAFF.

The chain couples TRBV24-1 to TRBJ2-1. There are 12 residues in the CDR3. Germline V gene data show CDR1 as KGHDR and CDR2 as SFDVKD. The CDR3 sequence: CATSDFSLEQFF.

The chain uses TRBV25-1 and TRBJ2-1; TCRdb names TRBD1, which stays unverified in the absence of DNA. CDR3 size: 11 residues. The germline gives CDR1 MGHDK, CDR2 SYGVNS. The CDR3: CASTLGGSQFF.

The J gene is TRBJ2-3, the V gene TRBV10-2; TCRdb selects TRBD1, and the lack of DNA leaves this call unchecked. The CDR3 extends over 14 amino acids. Looked up from germline, CDR1 is WSHSY and CDR2 is SAAADI. The CDR3 protein is CASRRGTATDTQYF.

V usage is TRBV7-9 and J usage is TRBJ2-1; lacking DNA, the TRBD2 call made by TCRdb goes unchecked. CDR1 and CDR2 (germline): SEHNR, FQNEAQ (reference sequence). This CDR3 has 15 amino acids. The CDR3 loop reads CASSPPGLPNNEQFF.

The chain links TRBV12-3 or TRBV12-4 to TRBJ1-1; TCRdb calls TRBD1, which cannot be checked without DNA. This CDR3 comprises 16 residues. The CDR3 reads CASRRVGGGANTEAFF.

The gene calls are TRBV5-4 and TRBJ1-5. This CDR3 is 16 amino acids long. Germline loops: CDR1 SGHNT, CDR2 YYREEE (reference sequence). CDR3 region: CASSLVVVTGNQPQHF.